This TCR beta chain was sequenced during a study of shared T cell receptors in the human thymus. Repertoires were generated with immunoSEQ multiplex PCR, while TCRdb's copy carries only in-frame clones and drops some. The sample records hundreds of thousands of clones, roughly 90% being singletons. Germline-derived CDR1 and CDR2 are SGHAT and FQDESV (reference sequence). The CDR3 is made up of 19 amino acids. The V gene end was trimmed by 2 bases and the J gene end by 0 bases; junction bases not matched to a gene: 14. This sample also belongs to another study, concerning human thymus T cells. That source adds: Serving as donors were healthy Finnish infants, each of whom was having open corrective surgery for congenital heart defects. Thymus tissue was removed during corrective cardiac surgery. What appeared biased in thymic and blood repertoires was the usage of V and J genes. Thymic TCR repertoires of unrelated people reportedly overlapped highly.

The chain has TRBV11-1 and TRBJ2-7; 9 nucleotides match TRBD1. Sample: thymocytes. The receptor was derived from a boy under two years old with a congenital heart defect. The DNA of the CDR3 is TGTGCCAGCAGCTTAATCCCCAGCAGCGGACAGGGGAACTCCTACGAGCAGTACTTC. Its protein is CASSLIPSSGQGNSYEQYF.